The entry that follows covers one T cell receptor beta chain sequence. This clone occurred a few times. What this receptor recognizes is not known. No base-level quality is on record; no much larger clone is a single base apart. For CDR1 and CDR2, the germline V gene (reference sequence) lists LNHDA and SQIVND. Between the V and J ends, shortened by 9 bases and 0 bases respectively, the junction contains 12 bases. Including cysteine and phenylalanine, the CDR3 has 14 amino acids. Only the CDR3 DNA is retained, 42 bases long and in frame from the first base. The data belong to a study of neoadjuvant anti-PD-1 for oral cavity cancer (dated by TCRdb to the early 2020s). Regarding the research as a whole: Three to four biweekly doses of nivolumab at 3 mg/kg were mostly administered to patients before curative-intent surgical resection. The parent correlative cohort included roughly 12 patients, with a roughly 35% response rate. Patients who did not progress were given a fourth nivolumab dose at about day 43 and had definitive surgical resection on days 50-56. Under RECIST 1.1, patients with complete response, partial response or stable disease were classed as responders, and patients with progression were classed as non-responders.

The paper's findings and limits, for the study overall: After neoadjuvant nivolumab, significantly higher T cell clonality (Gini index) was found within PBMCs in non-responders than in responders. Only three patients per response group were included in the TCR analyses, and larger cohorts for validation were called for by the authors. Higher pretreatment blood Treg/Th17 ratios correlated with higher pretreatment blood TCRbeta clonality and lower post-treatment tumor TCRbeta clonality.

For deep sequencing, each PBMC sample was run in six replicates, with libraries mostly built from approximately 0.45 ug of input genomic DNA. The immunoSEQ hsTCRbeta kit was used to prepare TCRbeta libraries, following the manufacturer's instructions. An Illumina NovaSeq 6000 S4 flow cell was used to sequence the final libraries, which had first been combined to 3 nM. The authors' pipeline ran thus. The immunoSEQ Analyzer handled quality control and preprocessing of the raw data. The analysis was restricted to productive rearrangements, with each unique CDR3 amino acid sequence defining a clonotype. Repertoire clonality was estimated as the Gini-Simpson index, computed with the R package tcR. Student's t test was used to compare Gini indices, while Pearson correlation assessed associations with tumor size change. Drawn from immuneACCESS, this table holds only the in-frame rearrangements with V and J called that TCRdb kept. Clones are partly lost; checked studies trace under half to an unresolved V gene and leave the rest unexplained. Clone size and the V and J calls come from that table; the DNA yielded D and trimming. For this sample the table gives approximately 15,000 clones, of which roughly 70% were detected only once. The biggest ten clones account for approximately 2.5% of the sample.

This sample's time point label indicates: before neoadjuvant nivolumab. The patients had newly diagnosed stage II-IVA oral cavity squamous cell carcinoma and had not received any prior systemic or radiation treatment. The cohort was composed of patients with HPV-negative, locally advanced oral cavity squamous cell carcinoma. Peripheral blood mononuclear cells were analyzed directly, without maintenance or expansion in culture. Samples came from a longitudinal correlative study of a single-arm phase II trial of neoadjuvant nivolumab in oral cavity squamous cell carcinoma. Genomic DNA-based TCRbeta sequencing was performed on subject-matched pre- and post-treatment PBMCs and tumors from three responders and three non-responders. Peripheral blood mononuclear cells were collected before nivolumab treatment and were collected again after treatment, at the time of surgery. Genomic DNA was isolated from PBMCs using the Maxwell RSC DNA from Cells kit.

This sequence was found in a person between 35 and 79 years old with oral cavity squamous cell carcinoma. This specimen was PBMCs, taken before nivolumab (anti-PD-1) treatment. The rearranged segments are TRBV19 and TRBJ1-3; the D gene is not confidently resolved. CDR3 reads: CASDPSDSGNTIYF. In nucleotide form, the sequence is TGTGCCAGCGATCCCTCAGACTCTGGAAACACCATATATTTT.